The present T cell receptor beta chain was sequenced within a study of blood T cells in healthy people across ages. Together with a sample-barcoded 5' primer, a J-beta primer mix was included in a second PCR lasting about 6 to 11 cycles. TCRdb redid the calling of the 5' RACE reads with MiXCR, one entry per CDR3 protein. The table lists approximately 690,000 distinct CDR3 sequences, under 70% of them singletons. The material sequenced was blood. This clonotype was sampled from a man aged 60 to 69 in good health.

CDR3 sequence: CASSTGPYEQYF. The CDR3 DNA reads TGTGCCAGCAGCACAGGCCCCTACGAGCAGTACTTC. The V and J genes are TRBV12-3 or TRBV12-4 and TRBJ2-5; perhaps TRBD1 as D (5 bases). The J call is uncertain, as TRBJ2-7 better fits the DNA end. The CDR3 is made up of 12 amino acids.